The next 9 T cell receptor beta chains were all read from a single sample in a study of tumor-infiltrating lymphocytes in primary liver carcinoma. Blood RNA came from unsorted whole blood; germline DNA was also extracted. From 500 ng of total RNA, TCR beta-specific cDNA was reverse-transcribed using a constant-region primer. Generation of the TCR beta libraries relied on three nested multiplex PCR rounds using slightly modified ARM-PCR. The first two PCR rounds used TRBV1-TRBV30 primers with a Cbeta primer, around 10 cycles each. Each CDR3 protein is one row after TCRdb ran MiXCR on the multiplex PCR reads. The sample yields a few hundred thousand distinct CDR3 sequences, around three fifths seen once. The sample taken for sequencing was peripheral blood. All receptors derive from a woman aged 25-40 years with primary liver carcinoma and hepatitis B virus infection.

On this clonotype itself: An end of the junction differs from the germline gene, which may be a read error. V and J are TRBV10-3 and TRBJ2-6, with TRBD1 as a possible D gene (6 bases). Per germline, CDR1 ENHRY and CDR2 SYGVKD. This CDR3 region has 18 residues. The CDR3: CAISERQGLGSGANVLTF. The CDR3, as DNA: TGTGCCATCAGTGAGCGGCAGGGGCTGGGGTCTGGGGCCAATGTCCTGACTTTC.

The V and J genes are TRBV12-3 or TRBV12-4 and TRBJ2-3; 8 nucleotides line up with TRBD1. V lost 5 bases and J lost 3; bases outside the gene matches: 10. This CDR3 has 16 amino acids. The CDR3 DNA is TGTGCCAGCAGTCCGAGGGGCAGGGGGCTAACAGATACGCAGTATTTT. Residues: CASSPRGRGLTDTQYF.

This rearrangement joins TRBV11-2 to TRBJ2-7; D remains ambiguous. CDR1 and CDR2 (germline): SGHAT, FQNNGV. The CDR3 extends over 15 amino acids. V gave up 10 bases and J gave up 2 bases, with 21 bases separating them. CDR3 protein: CATRSQQPAPYEQYF. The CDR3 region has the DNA TGTGCCACTAGATCCCAGCAACCCGCACCCTACGAGCAGTACTTC.

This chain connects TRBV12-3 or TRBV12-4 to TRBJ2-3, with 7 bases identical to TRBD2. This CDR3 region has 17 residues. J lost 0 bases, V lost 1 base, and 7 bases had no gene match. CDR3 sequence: CASSLDLAGTSTDTQYF. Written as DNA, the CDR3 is TGTGCCAGCAGTTTAGACTTAGCGGGCACTAGCACAGATACGCAGTATTTT.

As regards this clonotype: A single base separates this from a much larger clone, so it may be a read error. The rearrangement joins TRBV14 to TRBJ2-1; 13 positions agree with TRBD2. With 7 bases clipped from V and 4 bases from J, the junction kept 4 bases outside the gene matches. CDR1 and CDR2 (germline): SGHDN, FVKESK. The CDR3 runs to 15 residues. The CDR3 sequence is CASNQGLAGYNEQFF. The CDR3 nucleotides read TGTGCCAGCAACCAGGGACTAGCGGGATACAATGAGCAGTTCTTC.

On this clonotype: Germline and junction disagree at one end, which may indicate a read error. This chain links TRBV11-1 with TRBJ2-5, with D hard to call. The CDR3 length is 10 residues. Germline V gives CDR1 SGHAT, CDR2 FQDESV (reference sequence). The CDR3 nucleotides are TGTGCCAGCAGCCAAGAGACCCAGTGCTTC. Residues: CASSQETQCF. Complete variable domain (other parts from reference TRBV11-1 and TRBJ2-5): EAEVAQSPRYKITEKSQAVAFWCDPISGHATLYWYRQILGQGPELLVQFQDESVVDDSQLPKDRFSAERLKGVDSTLKIQPAELGDSAMYLCASSQETQCFGPGTRLLVL.

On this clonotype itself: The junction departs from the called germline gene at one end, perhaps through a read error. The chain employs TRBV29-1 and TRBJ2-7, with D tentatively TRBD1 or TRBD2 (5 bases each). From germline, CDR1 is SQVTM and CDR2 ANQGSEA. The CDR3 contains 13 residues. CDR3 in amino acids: CSVEVYQGGGQYF. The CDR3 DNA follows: TGTAGCGTTGAAGTTTACCAGGGCGGCGGGCAGTACTTC.

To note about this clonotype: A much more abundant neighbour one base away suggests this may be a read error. The CDR3 region is CVSSQDFNNEQFF. The DNA for the CDR3 is TGCGTCAGCAGCCAAGACTTTAACAATGAGCAGTTCTTC. The V gene is TRBV4-1, the J gene TRBJ2-1; no definite D call. CDR1 MGHRA and CDR2 YSYEKL come from the germline V gene. This CDR3 region has 13 residues.

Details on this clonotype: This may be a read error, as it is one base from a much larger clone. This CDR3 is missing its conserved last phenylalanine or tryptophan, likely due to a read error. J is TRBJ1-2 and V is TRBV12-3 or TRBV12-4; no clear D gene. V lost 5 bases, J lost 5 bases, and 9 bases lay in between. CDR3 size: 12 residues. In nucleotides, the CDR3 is TGTGCCAGCAGTCCCCAGGAGTATGGCTACACCATC. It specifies CASSPQEYGYTI.